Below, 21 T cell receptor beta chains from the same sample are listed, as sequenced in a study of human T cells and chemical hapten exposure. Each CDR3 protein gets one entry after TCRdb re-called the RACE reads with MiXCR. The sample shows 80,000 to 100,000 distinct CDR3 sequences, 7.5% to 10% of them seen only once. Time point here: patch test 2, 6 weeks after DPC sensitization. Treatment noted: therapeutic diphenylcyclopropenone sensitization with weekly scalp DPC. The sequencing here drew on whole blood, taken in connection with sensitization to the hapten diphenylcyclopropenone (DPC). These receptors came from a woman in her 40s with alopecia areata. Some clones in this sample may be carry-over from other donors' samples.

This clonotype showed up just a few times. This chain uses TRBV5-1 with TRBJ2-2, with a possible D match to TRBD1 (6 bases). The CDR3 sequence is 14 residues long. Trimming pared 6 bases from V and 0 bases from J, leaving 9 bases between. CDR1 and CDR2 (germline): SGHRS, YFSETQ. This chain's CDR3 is CASTGTPNTGELFF. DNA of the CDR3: TGCGCCAGCACCGGGACACCGAACACCGGGGAGCTGTTTTTT.

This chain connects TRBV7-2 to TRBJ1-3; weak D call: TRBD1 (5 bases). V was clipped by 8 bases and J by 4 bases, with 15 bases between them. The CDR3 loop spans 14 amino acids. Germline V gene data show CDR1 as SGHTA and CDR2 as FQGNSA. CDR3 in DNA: TGTGCCAGCGGCTACAGGACGGCCGGAAACACCATATATTTT. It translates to CASGYRTAGNTIYF.

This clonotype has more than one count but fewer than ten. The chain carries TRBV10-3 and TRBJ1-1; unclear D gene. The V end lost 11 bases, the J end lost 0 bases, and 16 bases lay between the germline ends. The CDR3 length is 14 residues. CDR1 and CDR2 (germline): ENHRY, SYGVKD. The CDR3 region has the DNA TGTGCCGCCGTTAAAGACTTCATGAACACTGAAGCTTTCTTT. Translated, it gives CAAVKDFMNTEAFF.

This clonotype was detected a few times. CDR3 DNA: TGTGCCAGCAGCTTAGGCGGGAGGGCCGAGGATGAGCAGTTCTTC. Its protein is CASSLGGRAEDEQFF. V usage is TRBV7-2 and J usage is TRBJ2-1; TRBD2 agrees at 9 bases. CDR3 length: 15 residues. Losses at the gene ends were 1 base for V and 8 bases for J; bases not matched to a gene: 6. From germline, CDR1 is SGHTA and CDR2 FQGNSA.

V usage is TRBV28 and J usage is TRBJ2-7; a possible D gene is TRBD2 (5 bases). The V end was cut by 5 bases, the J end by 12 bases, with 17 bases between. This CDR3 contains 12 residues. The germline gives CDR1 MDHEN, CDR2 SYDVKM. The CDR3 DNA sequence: TGTGCCAGCAGTACCGGGCCTAGCCATTTGTACTTC. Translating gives CASSTGPSHLYF.

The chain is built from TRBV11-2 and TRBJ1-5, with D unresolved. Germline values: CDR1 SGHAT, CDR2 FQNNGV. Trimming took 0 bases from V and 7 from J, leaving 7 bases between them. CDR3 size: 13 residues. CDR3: CASSLDREQPQHF. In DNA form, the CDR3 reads TGTGCCAGCAGCTTAGATAGGGAGCAGCCCCAGCATTTT.

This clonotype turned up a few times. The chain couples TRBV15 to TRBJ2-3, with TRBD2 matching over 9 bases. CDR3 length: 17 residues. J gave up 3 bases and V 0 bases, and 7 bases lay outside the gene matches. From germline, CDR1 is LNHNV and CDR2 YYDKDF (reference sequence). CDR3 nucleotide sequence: TGTGCCACCAGCAGAGATCATAGCGGGAGTAGGACAGATACGCAGTATTTT. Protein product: CATSRDHSGSRTDTQYF.

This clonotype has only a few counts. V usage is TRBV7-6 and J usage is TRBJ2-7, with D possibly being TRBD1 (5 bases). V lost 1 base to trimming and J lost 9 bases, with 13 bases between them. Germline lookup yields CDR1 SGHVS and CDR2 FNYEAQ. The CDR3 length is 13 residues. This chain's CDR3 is CASSLDLDRAQYF. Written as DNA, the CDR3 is TGTGCCAGCAGCTTAGATCTTGACAGAGCGCAGTACTTC.

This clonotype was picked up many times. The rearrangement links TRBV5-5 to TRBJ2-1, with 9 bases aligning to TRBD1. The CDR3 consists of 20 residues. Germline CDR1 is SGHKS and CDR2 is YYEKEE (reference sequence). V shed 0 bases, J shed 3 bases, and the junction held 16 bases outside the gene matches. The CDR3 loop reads CASSLGSSLSRDRVYNEQFF. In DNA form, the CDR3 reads TGTGCCAGCAGCTTGGGCTCTTCTCTGTCCCGGGACAGGGTCTACAATGAGCAGTTCTTC.

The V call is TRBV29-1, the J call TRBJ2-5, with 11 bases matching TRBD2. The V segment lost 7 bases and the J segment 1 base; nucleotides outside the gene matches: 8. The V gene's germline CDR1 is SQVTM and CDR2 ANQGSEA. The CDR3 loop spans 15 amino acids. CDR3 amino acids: CSAPELAGAQETQYF. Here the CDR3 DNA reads TGCAGCGCCCCCGAACTAGCGGGAGCCCAAGAGACCCAGTACTTC.

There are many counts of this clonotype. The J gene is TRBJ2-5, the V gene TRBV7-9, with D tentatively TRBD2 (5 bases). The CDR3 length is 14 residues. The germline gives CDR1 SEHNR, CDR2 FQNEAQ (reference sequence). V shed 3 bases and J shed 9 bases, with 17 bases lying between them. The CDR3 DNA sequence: TGTGCCAGCAGCTTTCCCAGCGGCACTGAGTCCCAGTACTTC. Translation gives CASSFPSGTESQYF.

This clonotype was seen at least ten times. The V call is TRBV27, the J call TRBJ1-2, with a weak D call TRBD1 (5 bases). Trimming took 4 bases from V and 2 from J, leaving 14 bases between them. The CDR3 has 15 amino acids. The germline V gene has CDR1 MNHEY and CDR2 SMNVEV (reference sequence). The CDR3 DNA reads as TGTGCCAGCAGTTCCGCGGGGACCACCAACTATGGCTACACCTTC. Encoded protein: CASSSAGTTNYGYTF.

The CDR3 DNA reads TGTGCCAGCAGTGGGACTACCCTGAACACCGGGGAGCTGTTTTTT. Protein: CASSGTTLNTGELFF. This rearrangement joins TRBV6-2 or TRBV6-3 to TRBJ2-2, with 7 bases aligning to TRBD2. Germline lookup yields CDR1 MNHEY and CDR2 SVGEGT. Losses at the gene ends were 5 bases for V and 1 base for J; bases not matched to a gene: 4. The CDR3 length is 15 residues.

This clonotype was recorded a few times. DNA of the CDR3: TGTGCCAGCGGGTCAGGGGCAGACACCGGGGAGCTGTTTTTT. Translated, it gives CASGSGADTGELFF. The chain combines TRBV6-5 with TRBJ2-2; maybe TRBD1 (6 bases). V was pared by 8 bases and J by 3 bases, with 13 bases between. This CDR3 contains 14 residues. Germline V CDR1 and CDR2: MNHEY, SVGAGI.

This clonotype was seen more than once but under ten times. The CDR3 region has the DNA TGTGCCACCAGTGACCCTGGAGTAGCGGATGCAGATACGCAGTATTTT. It translates to CATSDPGVADADTQYF. The V and J genes are TRBV24-1 and TRBJ2-3; possible D gene TRBD2, 6 bases. Looked up from germline, CDR1 is KGHDR and CDR2 is SFDVKD. The length of the CDR3 is 16 residues. The ends were cut back, 4 bases at V and 4 bases at J, with 17 bases in the middle.

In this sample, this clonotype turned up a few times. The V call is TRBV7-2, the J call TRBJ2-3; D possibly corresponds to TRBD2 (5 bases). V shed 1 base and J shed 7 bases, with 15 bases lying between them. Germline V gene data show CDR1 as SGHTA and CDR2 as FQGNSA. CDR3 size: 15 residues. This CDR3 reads CASSLEGSGGYTQYF. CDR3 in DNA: TGTGCCAGCAGCTTAGAAGGGTCAGGAGGTTATACGCAGTATTTT. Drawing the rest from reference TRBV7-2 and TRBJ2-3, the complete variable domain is GAGVSQSPSNKVTEKGKDVELRCDPISGHTALYWYRQSLGQGLEFLIYFQGNSAPDKSGLPSDRFSAERTGGSVSTLTIQRTQQEDSAVYLCASSLEGSGGYTQYFGPGTRLTVL.

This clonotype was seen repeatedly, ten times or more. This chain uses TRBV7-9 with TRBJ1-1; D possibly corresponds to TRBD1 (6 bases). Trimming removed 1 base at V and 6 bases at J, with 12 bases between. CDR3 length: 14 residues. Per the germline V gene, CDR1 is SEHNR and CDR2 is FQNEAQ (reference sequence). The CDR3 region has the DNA TGTGCCAGCAGCTTAGGGCAGGGGAGGGCTGAAGCTTTCTTT. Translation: CASSLGQGRAEAFF. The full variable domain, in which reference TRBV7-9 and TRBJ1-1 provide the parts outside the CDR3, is DTGVSQNPRHKITKRGQNVTFRCDPISEHNRLYWYRQTLGQGPEFLTYFQNEAQLEKSRLLSDRFSAERPKGSFSTLEIQRTEQGDSAMYLCASSLGQGRAEAFFGQGTRLTVV.

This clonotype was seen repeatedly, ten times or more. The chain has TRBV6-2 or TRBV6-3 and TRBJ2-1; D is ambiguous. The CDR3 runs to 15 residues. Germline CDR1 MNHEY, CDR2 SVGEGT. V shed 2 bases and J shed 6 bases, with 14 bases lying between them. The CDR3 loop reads CASSYPARSLNEQFF. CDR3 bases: TGTGCCAGCAGTTACCCGGCTAGGTCCCTCAATGAGCAGTTCTTC.

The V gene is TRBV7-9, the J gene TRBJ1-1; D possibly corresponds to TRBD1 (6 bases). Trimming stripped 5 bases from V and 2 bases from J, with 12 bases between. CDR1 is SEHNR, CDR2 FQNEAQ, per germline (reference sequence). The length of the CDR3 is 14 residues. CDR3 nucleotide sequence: TGTGCCAGCAGCCAGGGACAAGAAAACACTGAAGCTTTCTTT. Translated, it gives CASSQGQENTEAFF. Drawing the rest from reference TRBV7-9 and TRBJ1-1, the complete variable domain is DTGVSQNPRHKITKRGQNVTFRCDPISEHNRLYWYRQTLGQGPEFLTYFQNEAQLEKSRLLSDRFSAERPKGSFSTLEIQRTEQGDSAMYLCASSQGQENTEAFFGQGTRLTVV.

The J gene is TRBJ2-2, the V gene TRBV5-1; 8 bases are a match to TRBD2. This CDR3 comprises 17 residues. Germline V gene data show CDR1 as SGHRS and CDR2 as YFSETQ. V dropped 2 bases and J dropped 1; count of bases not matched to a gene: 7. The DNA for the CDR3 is TGCGCCAGCAGCTTCCCAAGCGGGAGCGGGAACACCGGGGAGCTGTTTTTT. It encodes CASSFPSGSGNTGELFF.

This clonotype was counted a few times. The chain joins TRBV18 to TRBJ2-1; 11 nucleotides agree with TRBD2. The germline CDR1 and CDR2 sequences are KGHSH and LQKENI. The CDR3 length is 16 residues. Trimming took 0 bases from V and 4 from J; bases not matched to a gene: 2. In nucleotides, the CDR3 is TGTGCCAGCTCACCACCTGGGACTAGCGGTTACAATGAGCAGTTCTTC. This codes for CASSPPGTSGYNEQFF. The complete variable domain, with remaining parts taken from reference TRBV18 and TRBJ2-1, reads NAGVMQNPRHLVRRRGQEARLRCSPMKGHSHVYWYRQLPEEGLKFMVYLQKENIIDESGMPKERFSAEFPKEGPSILRIQQVVRGDSAAYFCASSPPGTSGYNEQFFGPGTRLTVL.